The clone carrying this TCR beta chain occurred once. Its antigen is unknown. This CDR3 spans 14 amino acids. J gave up 5 bases and V 8 bases, and 8 bases lay outside the gene matches. Germline V lookup: CDR1 MDHEN, CDR2 SYDVKM. The data stem from a study of immune heterogeneity within non-small cell lung tumors. Study context: The tumor set comprised a handful of squamous cell carcinomas and 10 non-squamous carcinomas (plus 1 not otherwise specified).

Study outcomes and limitations: Identical dominant CDR3 beta clonotypes were found repeatedly across the tumor sites of a single patient, and these appeared alongside high-frequency clones that were unique to particular tumor locations. Local T-cell clonality correlated moderately but significantly with local tumor mutational burden (R about 0.35).

Amplification of the TCR beta CDR3 was achieved through multiplex PCR with 32 V and 13 J primers. MiXCR was run by TCRdb on the multiplex PCR reads, yielding one entry per CDR3 protein. The data contain 4,500 or so distinct CDR3 sequences, approximately 30% of them seen just once; the ten biggest clones take up 20% to 25%. The template consisted of bulk tumor genomic DNA, with around 600 ng used per sample. Collection of several biopsies per primary tumor, spaced far apart, took place during surgery. Before undergoing curative surgery, patients had newly diagnosed non-small cell lung cancer that was untreated.

The chain is built from TRBV28 and TRBJ1-2, with 10 bases aligning to TRBD1. The sequence derives from a woman aged 45-60 years with non-small cell lung cancer. The sequenced material came from lung tumor tissue. DNA for the CDR3: TGTGCCAGCGTGGGACAGGGGAGAAGGTATGGCTACACCTTC. As protein: CASVGQGRRYGYTF.